The clone carrying this T cell receptor (beta chain) was counted many times. The sample belongs to a study of T cells after yellow fever vaccination. TCRdb fed the 5' RACE reads into MiXCR, producing one record per CDR3 protein. Of a few hundred thousand distinct CDR3 sequences detected, approximately 7% appear once; the ten largest clones hold about 18%. This CDR3 comprises 17 residues. V was clipped by 0 bases and J by 2 bases, with 14 bases between them. Germline CDR1 reads LGHNA; CDR2 reads YSLEER. This specimen was PBMCs, taken about 41 days after the first yellow fever vaccination. The rearrangement uses TRBV4-3 and TRBJ2-1, with a possible D match to TRBD1 (6 bases). This receptor was taken from a man in his late teens or twenties who received the YFV17D yellow fever vaccine. CDR3 in DNA: TGCGCCAGCAGCCAAGAATACAGGGAGACCCCCTACAATGAGCAGTTCTTC. As protein: CASSQEYRETPYNEQFF.